The sequence of this T cell receptor beta chain was determined in a study of T-cell reconstitution after alpha-beta-depleted transplantation in children listed by TCRdb under 2016. Study-level background: Using TCR repertoire profiling, the study followed T-cell immune reconstitution in a quantitative way in children after TCRalphabeta/CD19-depleted allogeneic hematopoietic cell transplantation.

The V and J ends are trimmed by 6 bases and 7 bases, leaving 15 bases between them. CDR3 length: 13 amino acids, cysteine to phenylalanine. The entry retains the CDR3 DNA only, 39 bases that are in frame from base 1. Taken from the germline V gene, the CDR1 and CDR2 loops are MNHEY and SVGEGT. Sample treatment or condition, as interpreted from the label and publication: allogeneic hematopoietic cell transplantation with graft depleted of TCRalphabeta T cells and CD19 B cells. The transplant recipients were children given TCRalphabeta/CD19-depleted allogeneic hematopoietic cell grafts. Library preparation used PCR. Reads for this sample came from an Illumina HiSeq 2500. Molecular barcoding was employed in the preparation of TCR libraries, with unique molecular identifiers being used to normalize TCRbeta repertoire quantification. TCRdb handled the public reads itself, with Q25 trimming in fastp and clone calling in MiXCR, and kept productive beta chains. Rows matching on CDR3 protein sequence are summarized as one entry with the most common DNA and genes. In this sample the table shows fewer than 750,000 distinct CDR3 sequences, roughly 30% of which occur a single time. Around a third of the sample comes from the top ten.

The paper's findings and limits, for the study overall: The high TCRbeta diversity at day 60 in some patients was ascribed to recipient T cells and intrathymic progenitors that had survived conditioning. Apparently early alphabetaT-cell count recovery about two months after transplant reportedly relied on only several hundred rapidly expanded clones derived from non-depleted graft cells. The frequencies of hyperexpanded clones fell over the following months, and after one year, T-cell counts and TCRbeta diversity were mostly attributed to newly produced T cells.

On this clonotype: Its antigen remains undetermined. No much larger clone exists at a distance of one base, and base qualities are not known.

The sequence was obtained from a boy in the first two years of life with Wiskott-Aldrich syndrome, due to receive a stem cell transplant. The sequences come from PBMCs, collected before TCRalphabeta/CD19-depleted stem cell transplant. The rearrangement combines TRBV6-2 or TRBV6-3 with TRBJ2-5, with the D gene call left open. The DNA is TGTGCCAGCAGATCCCCGGGCCCCCCGACCCAGTACTTC. Translated, it gives CASRSPGPPTQYF.